These 12 T cell receptor beta chains were sequenced from one sample in a study of cytomegalovirus exposure and HLA in healthy donors. In the PCR, 60 Vbeta and 13 Jbeta primers were used. Data came from immunoSEQ multiplex PCR; TCRdb stores just in-frame clones and leaves some out. The data hold roughly 87,000 clones, with roughly 77% observed a single time. Sequenced sample: PBMCs. These receptors all stem from a woman aged 35 to 49 in good health and CMV-seropositive.

This chain links TRBV9 with TRBJ2-6; 11 nucleotides align to TRBD1. V shed 8 bases and J 0 bases; nucleotides not matched to a gene: 7. CDR3 length equals 17 residues. Germline lookup yields CDR1 SGDLS and CDR2 YYNGEE. This chain's CDR3 is CASTGDRGYSGANVLTF. In DNA, the CDR3 is TGTGCCAGTACGGGGGACAGGGGGTACTCTGGGGCCAACGTCCTGACTTTC.

The chain links TRBV6-5 to TRBJ1-2, with D maybe TRBD1 (6 bases). Germline V CDR1 and CDR2: MNHEY, SVGAGI. The CDR3 consists of 14 residues. Trimming left V 5 bases short and J 4 bases short, with 14 bases between. The CDR3 sequence is CASSPLRGGYGYTF. The CDR3 DNA sequence: TGTGCCAGCAGTCCCCTACGAGGGGGCTATGGCTACACCTTC.

The rearrangement joins TRBV6-5 to TRBJ1-4; 7 bases map to TRBD1. The CDR3 is made up of 16 amino acids. Germline trimming cut 4 bases from V and 8 bases from J; bases unmatched to any gene: 13. Germline CDR1 MNHEY, CDR2 SVGAGI. This CDR3 is CASSFTLSTGEEKLFF. CDR3 bases: TGTGCCAGCAGTTTTACTTTGTCTACAGGGGAAGAAAAACTGTTTTTT.

This clone was seen only a few times. V is TRBV19 and J is TRBJ1-6; D is perhaps TRBD1 (6 bases). The CDR3 consists of 14 residues. CDR1 is LNHDA and CDR2 is SQIVND in the germline V gene (reference sequence). The V end lost 4 bases, the J end lost 8 bases, and 12 bases lay between the germline ends. CDR3 sequence (DNA): TGTGCCAGTAGTAACGTCCAGGGGTATTCACCCCTCCACTTT. This encodes CASSNVQGYSPLHF.

The chain employs TRBV30 and TRBJ1-1, with D perhaps matching TRBD1 (6 bases). Germline-derived CDR1 and CDR2 are GTSNPN and SVGIG (reference sequence). V was cut by 0 bases and J by 0 bases, with 14 bases left in between. There are 16 residues in the CDR3. The CDR3 DNA reads TGTGCCTGGAGTGTACTAGGGACAACCATGAACACTGAAGCTTTCTTT. It specifies CAWSVLGTTMNTEAFF. Supplemented by reference TRBV30 and TRBJ1-1, the full variable domain reads SQTIHQWPATLVQPVGSPLSLECTVEGTSNPNLYWYRQAAGRGLQLLFYSVGIGQISSEVPQNLSASRPQDRQFILSSKKLLLSDSGFYLCAWSVLGTTMNTEAFFGQGTRLTVV.

The table lists this clone with a few counts. CDR3 in amino acids: CASSPRRGSGRDTQYF. The CDR3 nucleotides are TGTGCCAGCAGTCCCAGACGTGGAAGCGGGAGAGATACGCAGTATTTT. The chain has TRBV27 and TRBJ2-3; TRBD2 matches 8 bases. CDR1 is MNHEY and CDR2 is SMNVEV in the germline V gene (reference sequence). The CDR3 contains 16 residues. Germline trimming cut 5 bases from V and 5 bases from J; bases unmatched to any gene: 12.

J is TRBJ2-1 and V is TRBV5-1; 10 nucleotides agree with TRBD2. With V trimmed by 0 bases and J by 7 bases, 4 bases remained unmatched. This CDR3 region has 15 residues. Germline V gene sequence: CDR1 SGHRS, CDR2 YFSETQ. This CDR3 reads CASSLASGGRNEQFF. The CDR3 DNA reads as TGCGCCAGCAGCTTGGCTAGCGGGGGACGAAATGAGCAGTTCTTC. Based on the CDR3 plus reference TRBV5-1 and TRBJ2-1, the full variable domain is KAGVTQTPRYLIKTRGQQVTLSCSPISGHRSVSWYQQTPGQGLQFLFEYFSETQRNKGNFPGRFSGRQFSNSRSEMNVSTLELGDSALYLCASSLASGGRNEQFFGPGTRLTVL.

The chain uses TRBV30 and TRBJ1-5, with no clear D. This CDR3 has 13 residues. Trimming left V 2 bases short and J 4 bases short, with 9 bases between. In germline, CDR1 is GTSNPN, CDR2 SVGIG (reference sequence). The CDR3 sequence: CAWSRRENQPQHF. The CDR3 DNA follows: TGTGCCTGGAGTCGGCGGGAAAATCAGCCCCAGCATTTT.

The chain uses TRBV9 and TRBJ1-2, with D possibly matching TRBD1 (6 bases). The CDR3 is 16 amino acids. The germline V and J ends were trimmed by 5 bases and 8 bases, with 25 bases remaining between them. CDR1 SGDLS and CDR2 YYNGEE come from the germline V gene. CDR3 nucleotide sequence: TGTGCCAGCAGGCCGGGGGGTTCTTCCCTGACAGGCGGCTACACCTTC. Translated: CASRPGGSSLTGGYTF.

This sequence joins TRBV29-1 and TRBJ2-2; 7 bases are shared with TRBD1. J gave up 1 base and V 3 bases, and 5 bases lay outside the gene matches. CDR1 is SQVTM, CDR2 ANQGSEA, per germline. CDR3 length: 15 residues. The CDR3 reads CSVDSGGGNTGELFF. The CDR3 region has the DNA TGCAGCGTTGATTCAGGGGGTGGGAACACCGGGGAGCTGTTTTTT.

The J gene is TRBJ1-4, the V gene TRBV6-5, with 8 bases lining up with TRBD1. CDR1 and CDR2 from the germline V gene are MNHEY and SVGAGI. This CDR3 has 14 amino acids. V gave up 6 bases and J gave up 4 bases; unmatched junction bases: 4. The CDR3 DNA is TGTGCCAGCAGGCAGGGGGCAGTTAATGAAAAACTGTTTTTT. Translated, it gives CASRQGAVNEKLFF.

The chain links TRBV5-4 to TRBJ2-7; weak D call: TRBD2 (6 bases). The germline V gene has CDR1 SGHNT and CDR2 YYREEE (reference sequence). The V gene lost 0 bases and the J gene lost 3 bases, with 16 bases spanning the gap. This CDR3 has 16 residues. For the CDR3, the DNA is TGTGCCAGCAGCTTGGAAGGGTCGGGACTCATCTACGAGCAGTACTTC. This codes for CASSLEGSGLIYEQYF.